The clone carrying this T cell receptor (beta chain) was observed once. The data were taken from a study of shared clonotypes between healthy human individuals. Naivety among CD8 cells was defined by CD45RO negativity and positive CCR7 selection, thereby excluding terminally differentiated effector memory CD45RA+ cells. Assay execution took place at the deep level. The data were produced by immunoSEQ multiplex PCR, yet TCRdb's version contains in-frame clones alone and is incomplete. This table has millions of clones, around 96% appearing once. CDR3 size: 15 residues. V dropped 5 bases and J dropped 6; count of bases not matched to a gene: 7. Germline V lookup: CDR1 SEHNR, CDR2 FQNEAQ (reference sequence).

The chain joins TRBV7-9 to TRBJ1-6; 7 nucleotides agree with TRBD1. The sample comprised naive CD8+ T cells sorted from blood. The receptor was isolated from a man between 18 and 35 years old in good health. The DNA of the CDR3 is TGTGCCAGCAGCCCCACAGGGGTGAGTAATTCACCCCTCCACTTT. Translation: CASSPTGVSNSPLHF.